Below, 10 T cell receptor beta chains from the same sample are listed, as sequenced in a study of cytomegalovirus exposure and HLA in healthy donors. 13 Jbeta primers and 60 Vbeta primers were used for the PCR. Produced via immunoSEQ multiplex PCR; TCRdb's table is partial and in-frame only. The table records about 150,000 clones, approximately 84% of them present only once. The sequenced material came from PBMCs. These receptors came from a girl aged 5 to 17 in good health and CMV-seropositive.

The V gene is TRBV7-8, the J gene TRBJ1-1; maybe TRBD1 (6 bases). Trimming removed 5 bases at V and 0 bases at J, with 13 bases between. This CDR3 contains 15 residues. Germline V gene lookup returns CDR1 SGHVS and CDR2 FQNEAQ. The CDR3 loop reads CASSVRQDLNTEAFF. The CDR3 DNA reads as TGTGCCAGCAGCGTACGACAGGACTTGAACACTGAAGCTTTCTTT.

The CDR3 sequence is CASSHLVAGAGDTQYF. In nucleotides, the CDR3 is TGTGCCAGCAGCCATCTTGTAGCGGGGGCCGGGGATACGCAGTATTTT. V and J are TRBV4-2 and TRBJ2-3; 9 nucleotides align to TRBD2. The germline gives CDR1 LGHNA, CDR2 YNFKEQ. CDR3 length: 16 amino acids. Trimming cost V 3 bases and J 6 bases; bases outside gene matches: 10.

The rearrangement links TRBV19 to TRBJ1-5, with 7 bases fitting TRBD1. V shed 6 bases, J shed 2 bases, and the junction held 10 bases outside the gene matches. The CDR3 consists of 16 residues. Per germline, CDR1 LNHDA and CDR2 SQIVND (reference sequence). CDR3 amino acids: CASRLGTVQGNQPQHF. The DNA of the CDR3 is TGTGCCAGTAGGTTAGGGACAGTTCAGGGCAATCAGCCCCAGCATTTT.

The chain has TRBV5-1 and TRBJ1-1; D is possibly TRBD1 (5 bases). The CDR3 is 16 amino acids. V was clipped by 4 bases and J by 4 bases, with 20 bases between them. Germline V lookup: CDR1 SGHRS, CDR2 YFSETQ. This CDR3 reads CASSVTVPNPSTEAFF. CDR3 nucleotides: TGCGCCAGCAGCGTGACAGTCCCCAACCCCTCCACTGAAGCTTTCTTT.

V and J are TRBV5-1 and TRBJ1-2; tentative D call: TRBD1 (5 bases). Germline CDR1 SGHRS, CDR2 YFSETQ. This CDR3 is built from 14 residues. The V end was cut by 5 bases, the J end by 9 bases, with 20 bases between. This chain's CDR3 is CASRNPGLPRRYTF. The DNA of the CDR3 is TGCGCCAGCAGAAATCCGGGACTCCCTAGGCGCTACACCTTC.

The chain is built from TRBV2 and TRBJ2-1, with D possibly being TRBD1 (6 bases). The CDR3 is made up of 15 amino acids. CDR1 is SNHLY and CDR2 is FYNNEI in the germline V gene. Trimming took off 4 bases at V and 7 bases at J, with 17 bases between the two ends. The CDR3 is CASSVGRGGLNEQFF. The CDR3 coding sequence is TGTGCCAGCAGTGTCGGCAGGGGTGGATTGAATGAGCAGTTCTTC.

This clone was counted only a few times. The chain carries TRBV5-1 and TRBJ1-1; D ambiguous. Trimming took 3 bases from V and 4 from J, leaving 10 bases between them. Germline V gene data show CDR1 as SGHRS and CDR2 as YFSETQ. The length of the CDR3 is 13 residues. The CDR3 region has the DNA TGCGCCAGCAGCTCCCGGGAGGGCACTGAAGCTTTCTTT. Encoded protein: CASSSREGTEAFF.

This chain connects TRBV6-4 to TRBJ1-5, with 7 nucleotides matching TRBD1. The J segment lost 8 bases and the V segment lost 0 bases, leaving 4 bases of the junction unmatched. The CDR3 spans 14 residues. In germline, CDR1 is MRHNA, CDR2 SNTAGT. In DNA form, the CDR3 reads TGTGCCAGCAGTGACTCGACAGGGACGGAGCCCCAGCATTTT. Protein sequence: CASSDSTGTEPQHF.

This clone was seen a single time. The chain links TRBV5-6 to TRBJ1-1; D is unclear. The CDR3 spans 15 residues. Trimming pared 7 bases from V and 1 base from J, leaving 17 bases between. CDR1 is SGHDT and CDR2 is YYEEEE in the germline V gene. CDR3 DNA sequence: TGTGCCAGCCATGCCCCGAAACAAAGGAACACTGAAGCTTTCTTT. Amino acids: CASHAPKQRNTEAFF.

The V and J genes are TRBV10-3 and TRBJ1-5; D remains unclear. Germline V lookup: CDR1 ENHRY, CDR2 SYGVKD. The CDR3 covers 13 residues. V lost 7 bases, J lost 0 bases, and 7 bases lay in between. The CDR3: CAITENSNQPQHF. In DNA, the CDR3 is TGTGCCATCACCGAGAATAGCAATCAGCCCCAGCATTTT.